One sample yielded the 16 T cell receptor beta chains listed below, sequenced in a study of CD8+ T cells in alopecia areata. The pooled cutaneous lymph node cells were sorted using several markers (CD4, CD8alpha, NKG2D, NKG2ACE and others). In each case, RNA was isolated and then reverse transcribed into cDNA as the sequencing template. Measured with immunoSEQ multiplex PCR; TCRdb has only the in-frame clones, and not every one. This sample has approximately 300,000 clones and no singletons, with 0.9% to 1.5% in the ten largest. Specimen: CD4+ T cells sorted from a lymph node. Source of these receptors: a C3H/HeJ mouse with alopecia areata. The mouse line has the MHC haplotype H2-k.

To note about this clone: Gene names are the mouse ones. The read ends 4 residues early relative to the CDR3; the germline J gene fills the gap. The rearrangement uses TRBV13-3 and TRBJ2-3; 8 bases map to TRBD1. With V trimmed by 5 bases and J by 2 bases, 4 bases remained unmatched. Germline lookup yields CDR1 NNHDY and CDR2 SYVADS. The CDR3 consists of 14 residues. The sequenced CDR3 bases are TGTGCCAGCAGGAGGACAGGGATTGCAGAA. It codes for CASRRTGIAE. The complete CDR3 protein is CASRRTGIAETLYF.

As regards this clone: Gene names are the mouse ones. With the read ending 4 residues before the CDR3 end, the germline J gene is used to fill in that end. This chain joins TRBV19 and TRBJ2-2; 8 bases line up with TRBD2. Trimming removed 0 bases from V and 1 base from J; junction bases left unmatched: 2. This CDR3 region has 16 residues. The germline CDR1 and CDR2 sequences are FNHDT and SITEND (reference sequence). Incomplete CDR3 DNA: TGTGCCAGCAGTATAGAGCTGGGGGGAAACACCGGG. Amino acids: CASSIELGGNTG. The full CDR3 protein is CASSIELGGNTGQLYF.

In its sample, this clone was seen a few times. The listed genes are named as in mouse. The CDR3 end lies 4 residues beyond the end of the read and is filled in from the germline J gene. Additional DNA sequences in this sample encode the identical CDR3. The rearrangement uses TRBV12-1 and TRBJ1-2; TRBD1 is a possible D gene (6 bases). Germline V CDR1 and CDR2: SGHSN, HYEKVE. The CDR3 contains 13 residues. V was cut by 4 bases and J by 2 bases, with 10 bases left in between. The part of the CDR3 DNA that was read is TGTGCCAGCTCCCCCACAGGGAACTCC. Protein product: CASSPTGNS. The CDR3 as a whole reads CASSPTGNSDYTF. Based on the CDR3 plus reference TRBV12-1 and TRBJ1-2, the full variable domain is DSGVVQSPRHIIKEKGGRSVLTCIPISGHSNVVWYQQTLGKELKFLIQHYEKVERDKGFLPSRFSVQQFDDYHSEMNMSALELEDSAMYFCASSPTGNSDYTFGSGTRLLVI.

There are a few counts of this clone. Each gene name is a mouse one. The DNA ends 4 residues before the CDR3 does, and the rest of the CDR3 is filled in from the germline J gene. The V gene is TRBV13-3, the J gene TRBJ1-2; 7 positions agree with TRBD1. The CDR3 loop spans 13 amino acids. In germline, CDR1 is NNHDY, CDR2 SYVADS. The V segment lost 6 bases and the J segment 4 bases; nucleotides outside the gene matches: 6. The sequenced part of the CDR3 DNA is TGTGCCAGCATAGACAGGGAGAGCTCC. It is translated as CASIDRESS. The CDR3, in full, reads CASIDRESSDYTF.

Only a few counts were recorded for this clone. Germline and genes here are mouse. The read halts 4 residues ahead of the CDR3 end, with the missing end drawn from the germline J gene. The rearrangement uses TRBV19 and TRBJ2-3, with D unclear. CDR1 FNHDT and CDR2 SITEND come from the germline V gene (reference sequence). Trimming took off 2 bases at V and 2 bases at J, with 12 bases between the two ends. The CDR3 consists of 15 residues. The CDR3 loop is CASSIILGSAETLYF. The covered CDR3 bases are TGTGCCAGCAGTATCATTTTAGGGTCTGCAGAA.

This clone came up a few times. Gene names follow the mouse nomenclature. The CDR3 end lies 4 residues beyond the end of the read and is filled in from the germline J gene. The J gene is TRBJ2-1, the V gene TRBV19, with TRBD2 matching over 13 bases. CDR1 FNHDT and CDR2 SITEND come from the germline V gene (reference sequence). CDR3 length equals 16 residues. With 5 bases clipped from V and 5 bases from J, the junction kept 7 bases outside the gene matches. The CDR3 sequence is CASSRTGGALDAEQFF. The CDR3 DNA, read in part, is TGTGCCAGCAGCCGGACTGGGGGGGCCTTGGATGCT.

This clone was found a few times. Here the gene names and germline are mouse. The read finishes 4 residues shy of the CDR3 end, and the germline J gene is used to complete it. The chain links TRBV13-1 to TRBJ2-1, with D possibly TRBD1 on 5 matching bases. In germline, CDR1 is NSHNY, CDR2 SYGAGN. The V gene lost 0 bases and the J gene lost 5 bases, with 12 bases spanning the gap. The CDR3 length is 15 residues. The CDR3 bases that were read are TGTGCCAGCAGTGATGTAAGGGGAGGAGATGCT. This translates into CASSDVRGGDA. The whole CDR3 sequence is CASSDVRGGDAEQFF.

This clone has only a few counts. Gene and germline names: mouse. The read ends 4 residues shy of where the CDR3 ends; the end is completed using the germline J gene. J is TRBJ1-1 and V is TRBV19, with D possibly being TRBD1 (5 bases). The V gene's germline CDR1 is FNHDT and CDR2 SITEND (reference sequence). The CDR3 contains 12 residues. The CDR3 region is CASSPPTAEVFF. The sequenced part of the CDR3 DNA is TGTGCCAGCAGTCCTCCGACAGCA.

A few counts support this clone. These gene names are mouse names. The read ends 4 residues before the CDR3 terminus; that terminus is restored from the germline J gene. The same CDR3 is also encoded by other DNA sequences in this sample. V is TRBV5 and J is TRBJ2-7, with 9 bases identical to TRBD2. There are 14 residues in the CDR3. The germline V gene has CDR1 LGHNA and CDR2 YNLKQL (reference sequence). CDR3 bases read: TGTGCCAGCAGCCAAGGACTGGGGGCTTAT. Protein sequence: CASSQGLGAY. The whole CDR3 protein is CASSQGLGAYEQYF.

This clone appeared a few times. Gene names refer to mouse genes. Read coverage stops 4 residues before the CDR3 terminus; the germline J gene supplies the remainder. The gene calls are TRBV13-2 and TRBJ2-7, with 10 bases fitting TRBD2. The length of the CDR3 is 14 residues. CDR1 is NNHNN and CDR2 is SYGAGS in the germline V gene (reference sequence). The DNA read from the CDR3 is TGTGCCAGCGGTGAACCGACTGGGGGGTAT. Translating it yields CASGEPTGGY. From start to end, the CDR3 is CASGEPTGGYEQYF.

This clone has only a few counts. Gene names and germline refer to mouse. The read comes to an end 4 residues before the CDR3 does, leaving the germline J gene to fill in the end. The rearrangement uses TRBV1 and TRBJ2-5; tentatively, D is TRBD2 (5 bases). Germline V gene sequence: CDR1 NSQYPW, CDR2 LRSPGD (reference sequence). The CDR3 is 12 residues long. CDR3 bases read: TGCACTCCGCGTGGGGTCCAAGAC. It encodes CTPRGVQD. From start to end, the CDR3 is CTPRGVQDTQYF.

This clone was seen a few times. The listed genes are named as in mouse. The CDR3 end falls 4 residues outside the read, so it is completed with the germline J gene. The chain recombines TRBV13-2 with TRBJ2-1, with TRBD2 matching over 8 bases. Germline trimming cut 2 bases from V and 3 bases from J; bases unmatched to any gene: 4. Per germline, CDR1 NNHNN and CDR2 SYGAGS (reference sequence). This CDR3 contains 15 residues. Here the CDR3 reads CASGESGGTYAEQFF. CDR3 DNA (partial): TGTGCCAGCGGTGAATCTGGGGGGACCTATGCT.

This clone was recorded a few times. Each gene name is a mouse one. Coverage ceases 4 residues before the CDR3 finishes, and the germline J gene fills in the end. Other DNA sequences from this sample encode an identical CDR3 as well. This chain connects TRBV13-2 to TRBJ2-2; 8 bases align to TRBD1. CDR1 and CDR2 from the germline V gene are NNHNN and SYGAGS (reference sequence). Unmatched junction bases numbered 3, after V lost 5 bases and J lost 0 bases. The CDR3 contains 15 residues. The CDR3 sequence: CASGTGGANTGQLYF. CDR3 bases read: TGTGCCAGCGGCACAGGGGGTGCAAACACCGGG.

A few counts support this clone. Mouse gene names and germline throughout. From the germline J gene comes the end of the CDR3, since the read stops 4 residues before it. This CDR3 is also generated by other DNA sequences in the sample. The chain carries TRBV13-2 and TRBJ2-5; TRBD1 matches 8 bases. Germline assignment: CDR1 NNHNN and CDR2 SYGAGS (reference sequence). The CDR3 consists of 14 residues. The CDR3 region is CASGDQGARDTQYF. Partial CDR3 DNA: TGTGCCAGCGGTGATCAGGGGGCGAGGGAC.

This clone was recorded many times. The genes and germline here are from mouse. The sequenced part of the CDR3 DNA is TGTGCTAGCAGCTACAGGGGGCCCGGG. Its protein product is CASSYRGPG. The whole CDR3 protein is CASSYRGPGQLYF. V usage is TRBV17 and J usage is TRBJ2-2; 9 bases agree with TRBD1. With the read ending 4 residues before the CDR3 end, the germline J gene is used to fill in that end. In germline, CDR1 is MNHDT, CDR2 YYDKIL. The length of the CDR3 is 13 residues. Trimming took 6 bases from V and 6 from J; bases not matched to a gene: 2.

This clone was detected a few times. Gene names are the mouse ones. The read halts 4 residues ahead of the CDR3 end, with the missing end drawn from the germline J gene. The rearrangement uses TRBV31 and TRBJ2-7, with D possibly being TRBD1 (6 bases). Trimming removed 0 bases at V and 0 bases at J, with 12 bases between. Germline CDR1 GKSSPN, CDR2 SITVG. The CDR3 has 15 amino acids. The CDR3 spells CAWSLRDKSSYEQYF. CDR3 DNA (partial): TGTGCCTGGAGTCTCCGGGACAAAAGCTCCTAT.